Listed below are T cell receptor beta chains from one sample, sequenced in a study of shared clonotypes between healthy human individuals. Sequencing was performed with immunoSEQ multiplex PCR; in TCRdb, only in-frame clones are kept and a portion is missing. The sample contains around 500,000 clones, 75% to 85% of which appear only once. The sequenced sample consisted of PBMCs. All receptors derive from a woman in her thirties or forties in good health. Some clones in this sample may be carry-over from other donors' samples. Both conserved end residues are part of each CDR3.

v_call,j_call,cdr3_aa
TRBV11-1,TRBJ1-2,CAGSPGQEYGYTF
TRBV5-3,TRBJ2-1,CARSSRRKAYNEQFF
TRBV2,TRBJ2-7,CASTPGQGFGEQYF
TRBV7-9,TRBJ1-4,CASSLEGAGASVKLFF
TRBV5-1,TRBJ1-1,CASNLGSASLGGAFF
TRBV10-3,TRBJ2-7,CAARRDPYEQYF
TRBV7-9,TRBJ1-1,CASSLGGEAFF
TRBV29-1,TRBJ2-7,CSVEGAQNRPYEQYF
TRBV29-1,TRBJ2-1,CSGTSGYNEQFF
TRBV28,TRBJ2-7,CASSVSGLPSYEQYF
TRBV30,TRBJ2-2,CASGQANTGELFF
TRBV7-9,TRBJ2-2,CASSQRGNSAGELFF
TRBV10-1,TRBJ2-7,CASSDYSEQYF
TRBV9,TRBJ1-3,CASSADSSGNTIYF
TRBV28,TRBJ1-5,CASSLPYVQPQHF
TRBV7-7,TRBJ1-3,CASSPDRGPGNTIYF
TRBV5-6,TRBJ1-2,CASSSRQGEIRSSNYGYTF
TRBV14,TRBJ2-7,CASSQGHLDGVPYEQYF
TRBV5-4,TRBJ2-2,CASSRGQGLNTGELFF
TRBV20-1,TRBJ1-5,CSASQPQHF
TRBV4-1,TRBJ1-5,CASSLGPGYQPQHF
TRBV6-6,TRBJ2-1,CASSYPGQSHEQFF
TRBV29-1,TRBJ1-4,CSVETGGDEKLFF
TRBV6-4,TRBJ2-2,CASSDRASENTGELFF
TRBV27,TRBJ2-5,CASSLSRGGAARETQYF
TRBV5-1,TRBJ2-7,CASSLRPGLAAYEQYF
TRBV9,TRBJ2-7,CASSVAGTSYEQYF
TRBV11-2,TRBJ2-3,CASSLDRTDTQYF
TRBV4-1,TRBJ1-4,CASSREVGEKLFF
TRBV2,TRBJ2-5,CASSFRLVETQYF
TRBV7-2,TRBJ2-3,CASSLASGVADTQYF
TRBV4-1,TRBJ2-3,CASSQDSAQYF
TRBV6-5,TRBJ1-1,CASSYEGYTEAFF
TRBV19,TRBJ2-7,CASSIDHSRRYEQYF
TRBV28,TRBJ1-5,CASSLETVGKQPQHF
TRBV15,TRBJ2-1,CATSRDPSGEQFF
TRBV4-1,TRBJ1-1,CASSQDRPAKMNTEAFF
TRBV28,TRBJ2-2,CASSLLRGREAGELFF
TRBV19,TRBJ2-1,CASSIAGLAGVKSYNEQFF
TRBV6-6,TRBJ2-5,CASSFGRPGGETQYF
TRBV5-1,TRBJ1-3,CASSLGTGAYGNTIYF
TRBV18,TRBJ2-4,CASSPPQGFNIQYF